The 11 T cell receptor beta chains reported below all come from one sample, sequenced in a study of blood T cell repertoires in COVID-19. Profiled with immunoSEQ multiplex PCR; TCRdb holds only in-frame clones, not every one. The table records approximately 210,000 clones, 84% of them present only once. The sequenced material came from peripheral blood. The receptors derive from a woman between 65 and 79 years old with active or convalescent COVID-19.

The rearrangement links TRBV18 to TRBJ1-4; TRBD1 is a possible D gene (5 bases). The ends were cut back, 0 bases at V and 8 bases at J, with 13 bases in the middle. The CDR3 is 15 amino acids. Germline CDR1 is KGHSH and CDR2 is LQKENI. The DNA of the CDR3 is TGTGCCAGCTCACCACCAGCCGACCGGGGGGAAAAACTGTTTTTT. Its translation is CASSPPADRGEKLFF.

CDR3 sequence: CASSLLAGAYEQYF. The CDR3 coding sequence is TGTGCCAGCAGCCTCTTGGCGGGGGCTTACGAGCAGTACTTC. The chain links TRBV3-1 (or the pseudogene TRBV3-2) to TRBJ2-7; a possible D gene is TRBD2 (7 bases). The length of the CDR3 is 14 residues. Trimming shortened V by 4 bases and J by 4 bases, and 14 bases separated the two germline ends. In germline, CDR1 is LGHDT, CDR2 YNNKEL (reference sequence).

The J gene is TRBJ1-4, the V gene TRBV18; 10 nucleotides line up with TRBD1. This CDR3 comprises 13 residues. Germline CDR1 reads KGHSH; CDR2 reads LQKENI. V shed 8 bases and J 6 bases; nucleotides not matched to a gene: 3. Here the CDR3 reads CASPGTGDEKLFF. The CDR3 DNA reads as TGTGCCAGCCCCGGGACAGGGGATGAAAAACTGTTTTTT.

This clone is a singleton in its sample. This sequence joins TRBV6-5 and TRBJ2-5; a weak D match, TRBD1 (6 bases). Germline V lookup: CDR1 MNHEY, CDR2 SVGAGI. Trimming pared 8 bases from V and 4 bases from J, leaving 17 bases between. This CDR3 is built from 14 residues. The CDR3 here is CASGGQRASETQYF. The DNA for the CDR3 is TGTGCCAGCGGCGGACAGAGGGCCTCAGAGACCCAGTACTTC.

This clone was seen just once. The genes are TRBV28 and TRBJ2-7, with D perhaps matching TRBD1 (5 bases). V was clipped by 5 bases and J by 2 bases, with 13 bases between them. The CDR3 spans 14 residues. Germline CDR1 reads MDHEN; CDR2 reads SYDVKM. The CDR3 bases are TGTGCCAGCAGTGTGACAGTGGGTACCTACGAGCAGTACTTC. It translates to CASSVTVGTYEQYF.

The chain is built from TRBV30 and TRBJ1-1, with a tentative D call TRBD1 (5 bases). The germline V and J ends were trimmed by 1 base and 0 bases, with 6 bases remaining between them. This CDR3 has 13 amino acids. From germline, CDR1 is GTSNPN and CDR2 SVGIG (reference sequence). CDR3 nucleotides: TGTGCCTGGAGTGGGGGCATGAACACTGAAGCTTTCTTT. It is translated as CAWSGGMNTEAFF.

Here the CDR3 reads CASSMAGGHNEQFF. CDR3 nucleotide sequence: TGTGCCAGTAGTATGGCGGGAGGTCACAATGAGCAGTTCTTC. This chain connects TRBV19 to TRBJ2-1; 8 nucleotides align to TRBD2. The V segment lost 3 bases and the J segment 5 bases; nucleotides outside the gene matches: 3. CDR3 size: 14 residues. Germline CDR1 and CDR2: LNHDA and SQIVND (reference sequence).

This chain uses TRBV5-1 with TRBJ2-5; TRBD2 aligns across 11 bases. CDR3 length: 18 amino acids. The germline V gene has CDR1 SGHRS and CDR2 YFSETQ. The J segment lost 1 base and the V segment lost 3 bases, leaving 11 bases of the junction unmatched. The CDR3 DNA follows: TGCGCCAGCAGCTCGTCAGTCGGGACTAGCGGAGGCCAAGAGACCCAGTACTTC. Protein product: CASSSSVGTSGGQETQYF.

This rearrangement joins TRBV2 to TRBJ2-1, with 7 bases matching TRBD2. This CDR3 is 12 amino acids long. V was pared by 6 bases and J by 10 bases, with 6 bases of the junction left unmatched. Germline V gene sequence: CDR1 SNHLY, CDR2 FYNNEI. The CDR3 loop is CASRETSAEQFF. The CDR3 DNA follows: TGTGCCAGCAGGGAAACTAGCGCGGAGCAGTTCTTC.

The chain links TRBV6-5 to TRBJ1-1; TRBD1 might be the D (6 bases). This CDR3 is built from 14 residues. V lost 5 bases, J lost 1 base, and 11 bases lay in between. Looked up from germline, CDR1 is MNHEY and CDR2 is SVGAGI. The CDR3 DNA reads as TGTGCCAGCAGTAAACTAGGGGGGAACACTGAAGCTTTCTTT. This gives the protein CASSKLGGNTEAFF.

This sequence joins TRBV6-5 and TRBJ2-1; 8 nucleotides agree with TRBD2. Germline values: CDR1 MNHEY, CDR2 SVGAGI. J lost 6 bases, V lost 0 bases, and 4 bases had no gene match. The CDR3 extends over 15 amino acids. The CDR3: CASSYSWTSSNEQFF. In DNA, the CDR3 is TGTGCCAGCAGTTACTCCTGGACTAGCTCCAATGAGCAGTTCTTC.